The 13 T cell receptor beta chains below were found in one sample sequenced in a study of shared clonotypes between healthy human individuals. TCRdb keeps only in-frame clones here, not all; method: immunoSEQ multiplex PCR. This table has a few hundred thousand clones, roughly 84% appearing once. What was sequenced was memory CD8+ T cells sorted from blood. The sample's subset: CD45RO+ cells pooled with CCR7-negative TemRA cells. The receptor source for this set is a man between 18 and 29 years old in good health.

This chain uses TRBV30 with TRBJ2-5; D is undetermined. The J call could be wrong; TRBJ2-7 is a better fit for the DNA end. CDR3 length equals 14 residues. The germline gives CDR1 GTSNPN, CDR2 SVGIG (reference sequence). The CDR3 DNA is TGTGCCTGGACTGAGCCTTGGACCTTCTACGAGCAGTACTTC. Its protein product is CAWTEPWTFYEQYF.

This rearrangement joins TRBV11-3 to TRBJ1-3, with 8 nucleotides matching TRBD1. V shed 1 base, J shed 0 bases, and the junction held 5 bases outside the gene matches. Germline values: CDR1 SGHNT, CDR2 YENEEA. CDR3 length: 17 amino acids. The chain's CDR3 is CASSLVRQGSSGNTIYF. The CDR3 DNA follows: TGTGCCAGCAGCTTAGTCCGACAGGGGAGCTCTGGAAACACCATATATTTT.

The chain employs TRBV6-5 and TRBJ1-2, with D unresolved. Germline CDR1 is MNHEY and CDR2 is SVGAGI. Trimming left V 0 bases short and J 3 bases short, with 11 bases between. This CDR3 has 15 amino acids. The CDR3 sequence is CASSYSRRWDYGYTF. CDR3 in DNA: TGTGCCAGCAGTTACTCGCGAAGGTGGGACTATGGCTACACCTTC.

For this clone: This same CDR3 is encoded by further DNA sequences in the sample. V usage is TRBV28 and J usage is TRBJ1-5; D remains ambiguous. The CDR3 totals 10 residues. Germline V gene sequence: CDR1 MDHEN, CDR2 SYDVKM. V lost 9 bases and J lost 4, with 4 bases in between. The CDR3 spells CASGNQPQHF. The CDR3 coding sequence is TGTGCCAGTGGGAATCAGCCCCAGCATTTT. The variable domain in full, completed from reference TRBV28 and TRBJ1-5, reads DVKVTQSSRYLVKRTGEKVFLECVQDMDHENMFWYRQDPGLGLRLIYFSYDVKMKEKGDIPEGYSVSREKKERFSLILESASTNQTSMYLCASGNQPQHFGDGTRLSIL.

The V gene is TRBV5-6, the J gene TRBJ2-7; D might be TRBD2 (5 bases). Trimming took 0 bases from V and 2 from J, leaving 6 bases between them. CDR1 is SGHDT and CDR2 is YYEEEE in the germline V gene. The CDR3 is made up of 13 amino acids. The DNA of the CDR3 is TGTGCCAGCAGCTTGGACGGGGCCTACGAGCAGTACTTC. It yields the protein CASSLDGAYEQYF.

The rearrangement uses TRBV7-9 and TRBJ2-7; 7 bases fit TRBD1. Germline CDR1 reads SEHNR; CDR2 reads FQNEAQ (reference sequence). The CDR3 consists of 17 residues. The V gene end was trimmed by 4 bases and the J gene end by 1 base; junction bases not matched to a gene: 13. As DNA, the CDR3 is TGTGCCAGCAGCTGGCTTTCGACCGGGACAGCGTCCTACGAGCAGTACTTC. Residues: CASSWLSTGTASYEQYF.

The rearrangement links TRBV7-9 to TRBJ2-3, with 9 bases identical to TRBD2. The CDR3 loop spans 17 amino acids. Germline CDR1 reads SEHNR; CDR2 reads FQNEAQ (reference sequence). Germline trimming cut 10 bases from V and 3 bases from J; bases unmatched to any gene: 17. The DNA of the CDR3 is TGTGCCACCGACTACAGGCTAGCGGGAAGCGAGACAGATACGCAGTATTTT. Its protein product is CATDYRLAGSETDTQYF.

The CDR3 spells CASSFSGTGWYEQYF. The CDR3 nucleotides are TGTGCCAGCAGTTTCAGCGGGACAGGGTGGTACGAGCAGTACTTC. The chain carries TRBV27 and TRBJ2-7; 9 positions agree with TRBD1. Trimming at V came to 3 bases and at J to 4 bases, leaving 7 bases not matched to a gene. Per the germline V gene, CDR1 is MNHEY and CDR2 is SMNVEV (reference sequence). This CDR3 has 15 residues.

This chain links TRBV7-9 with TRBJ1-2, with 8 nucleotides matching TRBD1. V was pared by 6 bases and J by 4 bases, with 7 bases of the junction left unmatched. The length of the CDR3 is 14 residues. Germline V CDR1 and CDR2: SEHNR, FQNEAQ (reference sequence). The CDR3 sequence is CASSSGQGRYGYTF. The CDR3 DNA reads TGTGCCAGCAGTAGTGGACAGGGCCGCTATGGCTACACCTTC. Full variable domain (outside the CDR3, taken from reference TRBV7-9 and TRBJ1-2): DTGVSQNPRHKITKRGQNVTFRCDPISEHNRLYWYRQTLGQGPEFLTYFQNEAQLEKSRLLSDRFSAERPKGSFSTLEIQRTEQGDSAMYLCASSSGQGRYGYTFGSGTRLTVV.

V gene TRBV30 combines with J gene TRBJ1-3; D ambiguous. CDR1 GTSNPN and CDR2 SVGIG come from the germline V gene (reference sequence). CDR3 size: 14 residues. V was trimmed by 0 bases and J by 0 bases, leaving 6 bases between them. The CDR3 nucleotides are TGTGCCTGGAGTGTAGACTACTCTGGAAACACCATATATTTT. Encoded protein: CAWSVDYSGNTIYF.

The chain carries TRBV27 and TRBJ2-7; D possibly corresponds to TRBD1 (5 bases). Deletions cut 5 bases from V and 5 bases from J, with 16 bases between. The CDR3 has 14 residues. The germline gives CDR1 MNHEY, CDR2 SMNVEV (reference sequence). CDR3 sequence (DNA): TGTGCCAGCAGTCCAGGGTATGGTCCCCACGAGCAGTACTTC. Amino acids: CASSPGYGPHEQYF.

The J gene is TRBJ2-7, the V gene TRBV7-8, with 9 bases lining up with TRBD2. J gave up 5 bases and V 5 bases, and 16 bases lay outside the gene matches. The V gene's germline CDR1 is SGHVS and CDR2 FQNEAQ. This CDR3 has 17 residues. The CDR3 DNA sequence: TGTGCCAGCAGCCCCTTTGGCCTGGCGGGAGGGTGGCACGAGCAGTACTTC. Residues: CASSPFGLAGGWHEQYF.

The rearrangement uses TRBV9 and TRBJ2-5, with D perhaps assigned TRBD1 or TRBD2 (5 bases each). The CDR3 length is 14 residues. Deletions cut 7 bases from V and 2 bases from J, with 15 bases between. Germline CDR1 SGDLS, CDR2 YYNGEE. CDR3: CASARGVRQETQYF. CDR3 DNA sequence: TGTGCCAGCGCTCGAGGGGTTCGACAAGAGACCCAGTACTTC.